The T cell receptor (beta chain) under discussion was sequenced for a study of long-term antiretroviral therapy in people with HIV. Sequencing used immunoSEQ v3.0 at survey level. Assay: immunoSEQ multiplex PCR; the TCRdb copy retains only in-frame clones and omits some. The sample carries roughly 18,000 clones, approximately 90% recorded once. At least one PBMC sample before ART and at least two after were required. Cryopreserved PBMC samples of roughly 0.95-10 million cells were used for DNA extraction. This CDR3 contains 15 residues. Germline CDR1 is SEHNR and CDR2 is FQNEAQ (reference sequence). The trim removed 3 bases at V and 0 bases at J, leaving 0 bases unmatched. Overall study findings and caveats: Controls showed broader CDR3 length ranges than did the HIV repertoires.

This clone was detected only a few times. The antigen is undetermined. This chain uses TRBV7-9 with TRBJ2-2; 8 positions match TRBD1. Specimen: unsorted PBMCs, collected 4.2 years after starting antiretroviral therapy. The source is a man aged 45 to 65 with HIV. In nucleotides, the CDR3 is TGTGCCAGCAGCTTGGACAGGGCGAACACCGGGGAGCTGTTTTTT. Its protein is CASSLDRANTGELFF.